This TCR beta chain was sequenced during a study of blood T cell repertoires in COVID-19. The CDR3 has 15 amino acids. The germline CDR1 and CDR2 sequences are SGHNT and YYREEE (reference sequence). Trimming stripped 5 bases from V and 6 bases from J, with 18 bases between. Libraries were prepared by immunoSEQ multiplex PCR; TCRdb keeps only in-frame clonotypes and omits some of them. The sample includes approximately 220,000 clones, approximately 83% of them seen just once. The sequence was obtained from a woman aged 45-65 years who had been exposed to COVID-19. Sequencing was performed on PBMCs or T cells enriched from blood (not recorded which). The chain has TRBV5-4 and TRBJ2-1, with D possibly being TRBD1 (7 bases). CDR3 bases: TGTGCCAGCAGTGAGCCCAGGGGGGCGGTCAATGAGCAGTTCTTC. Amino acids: CASSEPRGAVNEQFF.